This entry features one TCR beta chain sequence. TCRdb's table, derived via immunoSEQ multiplex PCR, lists solely in-frame clones and lacks some. The repertoire has 85,000 to 100,000 clones, approximately 94% of them found once; the top ten carry approximately 0.21%. The data originate from a study of technical replicates of blood from several donors. The CDR3 consists of 13 residues. Germline assignment: CDR1 SGHVS and CDR2 FNYEAQ. Trimming cost V 0 bases and J 7 bases, with 9 bases left between them. The clonotype was recovered from a human donor in good health. The chain couples TRBV7-6 to TRBJ1-1; possibly TRBD1 for D (5 bases). Sequencing was performed on T cells isolated from PBMCs. CDR3 in amino acids: CASSLAGGSEAFF. CDR3 sequence (DNA): TGTGCCAGCAGCTTAGCGGGGGGGAGTGAAGCTTTCTTT.